Detailed here is one T cell receptor (beta chain). Its cognate antigen has yet to be identified. Base quality data are lacking; no much larger clone is found one base away. Trimming costs V 2 bases and J 14 bases, and their ends lie 19 bases apart. The germline V gene supplies CDR1 MNHEY and CDR2 SVGAGI. The CDR3, from cysteine to phenylalanine, totals 15 residues. Only the CDR3 DNA stays, 45 bases, in frame from base 1. This sample was taken from a study of blood T cell repertoires in COVID-19 (dated by TCRdb to 2019 to 2021). Some background on the complete study: The collaborator samples originated in the United States, Italy and Spain and spanned the acute and convalescent phases of COVID-19. The prospective study material was composed of cDNA or gDNA derived from T cells, B-cell-depleted T cells, or PBMCs. The dataset comprised deeply sampled blood TCRbeta repertoires from subjects exposed to, actively infected with, or recovered from COVID-19. The repertoires were released in a freely available public database intended as a resource for research on the immune response to SARS-CoV-2. Samples came from the ongoing ImmuneRACE study (first 160 participants) plus 1,254 subjects from 6 global collaborators. Sample metadata almost always included a de-identified subject ID, COVID-19 status, age in years and sex. Where HLA class I and class II types were available, the types were taken from metadata supplied by the sample provider, not from assay-based typing.

TCRbeta CDR3 regions were amplified from genomic DNA by means of the immunoSEQ Assay, a bias-controlled multiplex PCR. From the authors' description of their analysis: The number of nucleated cells in each sample was estimated from the amplification of reference gene primers within the assay. To quantify the absolute abundance of each unique TCRbeta CDR3 rearrangement, sequence reads were collapsed and filtered. Productive Simpson clonality was computed per sample as the square root of Simpson's diversity index over productive rearrangements. TCRdb re-hosts the immuneACCESS table, in-frame sequences only. Its copies lack some clones; in the studies checked, an unresolved V gene accounts for under half of them, and the cause for the rest is not known. Clone size and V and J calls were adopted from that table, with D and trimming inferred from the DNA. The sample profile shows 300,000 or so clones; more than 85% of them were found once. The ten largest clones take up 1.3% of the sample.

General study outcomes and caveats: The amount of clinical and demographic metadata varied by source and participant and was provided uncurated.

Each collaborating institution followed its own protocols to collect whole blood in K2EDTA tubes. For TCRbeta analysis, collaborator samples were shipped as frozen whole blood, as isolated PBMCs, or as DNA extracted from either sample type. Sequencing was carried out using peripheral blood. This clonotype was obtained from a man aged 70-80 years with acute or convalescent COVID-19. Here the chain combines TRBV6-5 and TRBJ1-6; no D gene call is confident. The CDR3 sequence is CASSYGESRRSTLHF. The nucleotide sequence reads TGTGCCAGCAGTTACGGGGAGTCACGTCGATCCACCCTCCACTTT.